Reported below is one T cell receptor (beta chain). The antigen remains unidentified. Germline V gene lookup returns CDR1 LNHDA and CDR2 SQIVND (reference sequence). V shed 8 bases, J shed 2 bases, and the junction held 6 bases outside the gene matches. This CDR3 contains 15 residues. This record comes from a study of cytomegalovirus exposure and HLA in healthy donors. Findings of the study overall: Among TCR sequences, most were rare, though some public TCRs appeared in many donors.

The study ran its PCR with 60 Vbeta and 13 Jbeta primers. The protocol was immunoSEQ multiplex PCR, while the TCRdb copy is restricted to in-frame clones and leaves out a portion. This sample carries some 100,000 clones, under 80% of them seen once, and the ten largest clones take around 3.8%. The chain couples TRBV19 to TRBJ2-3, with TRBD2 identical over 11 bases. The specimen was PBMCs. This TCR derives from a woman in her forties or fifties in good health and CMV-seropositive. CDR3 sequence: CASDGTSGHTDTQYF. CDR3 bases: TGTGCCAGTGATGGGACTAGCGGACACACAGATACGCAGTATTTT.